This TCR beta chain was identified during a study of CD8+ T cells in alopecia areata (dated by TCRdb to 2017 to 2018). In the study overall: Treated patients were enrolled in an open-label pilot trial of oral tofacitinib, 5 to 10 mg twice daily, for moderate-to-severe alopecia areata. RNA came from the PAXgene miRNA kit for fixed scalp, the miRNeasy kit for PBMCs, and the RNeasy kit for mouse skin. Biopsies were taken from tofacitinib-treated patients at baseline and at 4 and 24 weeks of treatment, and a later scalp biopsy was taken in several of the tofacitinib-treated patients. On the human side, TCRbeta sequencing was run on scalp tissue and on sorted CD4+ and CD8+ peripheral blood T cells from healthy controls and from alopecia areata patients with either patchy or totalis/universalis disease. The study used high-throughput TCRbeta sequencing to examine T cell clonal expansion in alopecia areata, in both the C3H/HeJ mouse model and human patients. Scalp clonality was compared among normal scalp (n=4), patchy alopecia areata scalp (n=8), and alopecia totalis/universalis scalp (n=8). immunoSEQ multiplex PCR using 35 Vbeta forward primers and 13 Jbeta reverse primers was used to amplify TCRbeta CDR3 regions. Patients received tofacitinib for 6 to 18 months and were then followed off drug for 6 months to check for delayed response and recurrence. The SALT score, which quantifies the percentage of affected scalp surface area, was used to measure disease severity in treated patients. What the research found in general, with its limitations: Because the treated cohort was small and included a single nonresponder, larger studies are needed to assess links between baseline CD8+ expansion and response. TCR sequences shared between patients were less clear than in mice, possibly partly because of HLA diversity in the patient population. Higher clonality and more expanded CD8+ clones were observed in lesional scalp than in normal scalp, particularly in alopecia totalis/universalis, a finding suggestive of antigenic drive. During tofacitinib treatment, many expanded lesional clones remained in scalp and blood, and this persistence may partly explain relapse after treatment is stopped. Scalp clonality and the number of expanded CD8+ clones among the top 100 scalp clones were significantly decreased by tofacitinib. Unlike mouse skin, which is dominated by gammadelta T cells, normal human skin has resident alphabeta T cells that are also sequenced, and this complicates analysis of the scalp TCR repertoire.

V and J are truncated by 5 bases and 7 bases respectively, leaving an intervening sequence of 18 bases. Counted from cysteine to phenylalanine, this CDR3 has 13 amino acids. CDR3 DNA only is kept here, 39 bases in frame from base 1. Based on the germline V gene (reference sequence), the CDR1 and CDR2 sequences are GTSNPN and SVGIG. Reading the label with the study, this specimen's time point is: 4 weeks on oral tofacitinib. The treatment or condition tag for this specimen amounts to: oral pan-JAK inhibitor, 5-10 mg twice daily. Lesional scalp punch biopsies and peripheral blood were obtained from alopecia areata patients. PBMCs were isolated by density centrifugation and stained for CD3, CD4 and CD8, after which CD4+ and CD8+ T cells were sorted on a FACSAria. On this clone itself: The antigen it recognizes is unknown. No base quality values were provided; no much bigger clone lies one nucleotide off.

Library construction relied on the immunoSEQ multiplex PCR assay. To provide template for TCR sequencing, every sample had RNA extracted and reverse transcribed into cDNA. First-strand cDNA was synthesized using SuperScript III with a 2:1 mix of oligo-dT and random hexamers. A synthetic immune receptor repertoire was used to measure amplification bias, and any remaining bias was corrected computationally. As for the authors' bioinformatics: After raw reads were preprocessed to remove errors, the CDR3 was defined following IMGT conventions as running from the conserved cysteine to phenylalanine. Clonality was computed as 1 minus the Shannon entropy, with the entropy normalized by log2 of the number of productive unique TCRs. Whether scalp clones were CD4 or CD8 was inferred by matching scalp TCRbeta sequences against CD4 and CD8 repertoires sorted from blood. What TCRdb holds here is the immuneACCESS table cut down to in-frame rearrangements. Part of the clones is not present; checked against another copy, under half of the missing clones reflect an unresolved V gene, and the others are unexplained. The V and J calls and clone size come from that table; D and trimming were worked out from the DNA. This sample has roughly 100,000 clones in its table, and 60% to 65% of those were observed once. About a sixth of the sample is taken by the ten largest.

The clonotype was recovered from a human donor with alopecia areata. Specimen: CD8+ T cells sorted from blood, collected at week 4, from a patient treated with tofacitinib. Recombination linked TRBV30 to TRBJ2-7, with no confidently assigned D gene. The bases are TGTGCCTGGGAAACTACGCGGCATCGGGAGCAGTACTTC. Its product reads: CAWETTRHREQYF.